The clone carrying this T cell receptor beta chain was recorded at least ten times. The antigen is undetermined. This sample is drawn from a study of regulatory T cells in long-lasting Graves disease. Findings and limits, study-wide: Newly diagnosed patients had higher TCR diversity than persistent Graves' patients did. With persistent disease, TRBV28, TRBJ1-2 and TRBJ2-5 were the favored segments.

CDR1 is SEHNR and CDR2 is FQNEAQ in the germline V gene (reference sequence). The CDR3 consists of 14 residues. Time point indicated: newly diagnosed GD, antithyroid drugs for less than 3 months. From RNA extracted from PBMCs, the TCR library was made. It was an endocrinology department in Xi'an, China, that provided the patients. EDTA tubes received approximately 10 milliliters of drawn peripheral blood. Both iRepertoire HTBI primers and Arm-PCR of CDR3 regions were used to build the TCR beta libraries. One entry per CDR3 protein, called by TCRdb with MiXCR from the multiplex PCR reads. Counted here are 300,000 to 400,000 distinct CDR3 sequences, under 20% occurring once; the ten biggest clones make up less than 45%.

This chain connects TRBV7-9 to TRBJ2-7; D perhaps matches TRBD2 (6 bases). This receptor was obtained from a female donor with Graves disease. This specimen was peripheral blood mononuclear cells (PBMCs), taken at new diagnosis, from a patient treated with antithyroid drugs. The CDR3 spells CATSSRGNTYEQYF. CDR3 DNA: TGTGCGACCAGCTCCCGCGGGAATACATACGAGCAGTACTTC. Full variable domain (rest looked up from reference TRBV7-9 and TRBJ2-7): DTGVSQNPRHKITKRGQNVTFRCDPISEHNRLYWYRQTLGQGPEFLTYFQNEAQLEKSRLLSDRFSAERPKGSFSTLEIQRTEQGDSAMYLCATSSRGNTYEQYFGPGTRLTVT.